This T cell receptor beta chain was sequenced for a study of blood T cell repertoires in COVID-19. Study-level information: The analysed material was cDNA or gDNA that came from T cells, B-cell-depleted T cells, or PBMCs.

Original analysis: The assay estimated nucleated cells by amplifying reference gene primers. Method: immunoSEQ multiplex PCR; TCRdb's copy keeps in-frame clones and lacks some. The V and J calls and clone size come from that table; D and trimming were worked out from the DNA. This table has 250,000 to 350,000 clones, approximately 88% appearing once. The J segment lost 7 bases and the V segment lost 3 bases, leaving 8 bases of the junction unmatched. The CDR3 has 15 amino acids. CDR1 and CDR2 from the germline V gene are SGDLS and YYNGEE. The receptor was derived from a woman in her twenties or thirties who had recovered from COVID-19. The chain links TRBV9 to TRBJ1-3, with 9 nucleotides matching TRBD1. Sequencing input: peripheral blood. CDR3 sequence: CASSGSGTGRNTIYF. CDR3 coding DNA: TGTGCCAGCAGCGGGTCCGGGACAGGGAGGAACACCATATATTTT.